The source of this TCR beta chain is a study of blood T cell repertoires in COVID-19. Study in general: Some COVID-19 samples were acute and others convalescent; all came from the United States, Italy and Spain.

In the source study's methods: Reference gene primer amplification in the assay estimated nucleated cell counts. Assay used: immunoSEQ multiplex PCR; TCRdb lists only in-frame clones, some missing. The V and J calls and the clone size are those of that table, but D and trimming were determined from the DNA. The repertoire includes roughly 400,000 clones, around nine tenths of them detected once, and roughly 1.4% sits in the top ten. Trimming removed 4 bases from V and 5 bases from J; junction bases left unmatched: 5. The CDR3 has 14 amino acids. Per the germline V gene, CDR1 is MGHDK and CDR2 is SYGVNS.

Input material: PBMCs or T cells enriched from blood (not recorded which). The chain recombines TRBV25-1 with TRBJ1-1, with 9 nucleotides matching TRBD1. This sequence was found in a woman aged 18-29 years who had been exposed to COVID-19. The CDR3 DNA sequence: TGTGCCAGCAGTGTTACAGGGGGCGCGACTGAAGCTTTCTTT. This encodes CASSVTGGATEAFF.